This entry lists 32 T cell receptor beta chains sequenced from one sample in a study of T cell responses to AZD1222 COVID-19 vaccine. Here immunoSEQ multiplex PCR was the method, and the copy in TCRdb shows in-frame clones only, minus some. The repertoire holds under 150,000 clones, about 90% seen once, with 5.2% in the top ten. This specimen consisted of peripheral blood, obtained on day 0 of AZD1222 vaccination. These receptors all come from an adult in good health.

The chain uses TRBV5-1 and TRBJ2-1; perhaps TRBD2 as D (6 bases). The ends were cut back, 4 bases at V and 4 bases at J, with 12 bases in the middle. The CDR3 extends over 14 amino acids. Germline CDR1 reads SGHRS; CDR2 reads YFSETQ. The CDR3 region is CASSPGTHYNEQFF. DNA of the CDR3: TGCGCCAGCAGCCCGGGGACTCATTACAATGAGCAGTTCTTC.

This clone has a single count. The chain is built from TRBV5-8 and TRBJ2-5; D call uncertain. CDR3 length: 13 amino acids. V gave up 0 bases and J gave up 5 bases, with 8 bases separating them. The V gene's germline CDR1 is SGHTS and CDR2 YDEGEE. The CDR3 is CASSLVTVETQYF. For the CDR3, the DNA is TGTGCCAGCAGCTTGGTAACAGTGGAGACCCAGTACTTC.

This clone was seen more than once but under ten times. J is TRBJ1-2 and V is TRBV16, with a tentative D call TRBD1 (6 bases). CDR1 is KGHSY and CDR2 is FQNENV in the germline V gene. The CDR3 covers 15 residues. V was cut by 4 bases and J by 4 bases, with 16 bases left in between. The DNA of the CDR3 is TGTGCCAGCAGCCCGGGGGCCTTCGAAGGCTATGGCTACACCTTC. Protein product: CASSPGAFEGYGYTF.

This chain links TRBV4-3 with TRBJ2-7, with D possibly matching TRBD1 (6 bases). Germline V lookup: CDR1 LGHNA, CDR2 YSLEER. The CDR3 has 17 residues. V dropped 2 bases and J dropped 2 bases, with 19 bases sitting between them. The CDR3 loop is CASSQHPVRRGTYEQYF. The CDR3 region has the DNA TGCGCCAGCAGCCAACACCCGGTAAGAAGGGGGACCTACGAGCAGTACTTC.

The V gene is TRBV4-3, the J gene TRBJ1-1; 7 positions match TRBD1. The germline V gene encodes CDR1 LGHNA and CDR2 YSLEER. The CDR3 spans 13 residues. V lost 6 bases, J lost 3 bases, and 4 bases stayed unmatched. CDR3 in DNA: TGCGCCAGCAGAAGGACAGGTGACACTGAAGCTTTCTTT. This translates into CASRRTGDTEAFF.

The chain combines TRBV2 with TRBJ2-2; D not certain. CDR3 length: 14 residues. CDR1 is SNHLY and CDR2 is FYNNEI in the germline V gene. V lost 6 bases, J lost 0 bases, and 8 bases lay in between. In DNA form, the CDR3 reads TGTGCCAGCAGAGCGACCACGAACACCGGGGAGCTGTTTTTT. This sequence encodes CASRATTNTGELFF.

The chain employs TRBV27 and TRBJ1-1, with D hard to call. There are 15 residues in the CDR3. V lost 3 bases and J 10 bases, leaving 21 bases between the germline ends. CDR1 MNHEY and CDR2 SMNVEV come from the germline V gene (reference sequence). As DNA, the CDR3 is TGTGCCAGCAGTTTCCACTACCGGGCCGCCGAGACAGCTTTCTTT. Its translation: CASSFHYRAAETAFF.

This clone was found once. The CDR3 loop is CASSPNYRQGNEKLFF. The DNA of the CDR3 is TGCGCCAGCAGCCCTAACTACCGGCAGGGTAATGAAAAACTGTTTTTT. The chain joins TRBV5-1 to TRBJ1-4, with D possibly being TRBD1 (5 bases). Trimming shortened V by 4 bases and J by 4 bases, and 17 bases separated the two germline ends. CDR3 length: 16 amino acids. The germline V gene encodes CDR1 SGHRS and CDR2 YFSETQ.

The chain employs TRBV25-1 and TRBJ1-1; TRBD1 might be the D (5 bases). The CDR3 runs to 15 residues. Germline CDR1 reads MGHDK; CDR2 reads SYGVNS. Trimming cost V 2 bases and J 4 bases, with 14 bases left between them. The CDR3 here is CASSEAGVGVTEAFF. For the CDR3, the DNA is TGTGCCAGCAGTGAAGCGGGGGTTGGAGTCACTGAAGCTTTCTTT.

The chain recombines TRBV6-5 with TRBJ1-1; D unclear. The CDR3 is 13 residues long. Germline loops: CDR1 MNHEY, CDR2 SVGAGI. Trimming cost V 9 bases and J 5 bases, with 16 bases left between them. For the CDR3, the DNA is TGTGCCAGTTACCGTGATGCCCCGACTGAAGCTTTCTTT. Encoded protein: CASYRDAPTEAFF.

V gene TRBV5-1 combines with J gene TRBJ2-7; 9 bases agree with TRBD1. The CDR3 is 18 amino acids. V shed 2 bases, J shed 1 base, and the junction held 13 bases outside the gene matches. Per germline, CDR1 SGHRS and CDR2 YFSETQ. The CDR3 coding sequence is TGCGCCAGCAGCTTTAGGTCGCCCCGGGGACAGGGATCCTACGAGCAGTACTTC. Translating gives CASSFRSPRGQGSYEQYF.

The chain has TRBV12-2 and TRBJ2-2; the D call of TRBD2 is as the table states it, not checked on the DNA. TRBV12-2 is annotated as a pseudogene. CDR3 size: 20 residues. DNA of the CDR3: TGTGCAAGTCGCTTAGTTCATTCCAGCGGGAGGGCCGGGAACACCGGGGAGCTGTTTTTT. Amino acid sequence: CASRLVHSSGRAGNTGELFF.

This CDR3 reads CASSLEGLADEQYF. Written as DNA, the CDR3 is TGTGCCAGCAGCTTGGAAGGGCTCGCGGACGAGCAGTACTTC. The chain carries TRBV5-4 and TRBJ2-7, with D uncertain. The CDR3 contains 14 residues. Trimming cost V 0 bases and J 5 bases, with 12 bases left between them. CDR1 is SGHNT and CDR2 is YYREEE in the germline V gene (reference sequence). The full variable domain, completed using reference TRBV5-4 and TRBJ2-7, is ETGVTQSPTHLIKTRGQQVTLRCSSQSGHNTVSWYQQALGQGPQFIFQYYREEENGRGNFPPRFSGLQFPNYSSELNVNALELDDSALYLCASSLEGLADEQYFGPGTRLTVT.

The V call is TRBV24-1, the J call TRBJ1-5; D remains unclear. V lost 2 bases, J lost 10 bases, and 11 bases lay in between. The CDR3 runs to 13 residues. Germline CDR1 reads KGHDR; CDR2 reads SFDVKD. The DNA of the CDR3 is TGTGCCACCAGTGATTCGGGCCTCGAACCCCAGCATTTT. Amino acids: CATSDSGLEPQHF.

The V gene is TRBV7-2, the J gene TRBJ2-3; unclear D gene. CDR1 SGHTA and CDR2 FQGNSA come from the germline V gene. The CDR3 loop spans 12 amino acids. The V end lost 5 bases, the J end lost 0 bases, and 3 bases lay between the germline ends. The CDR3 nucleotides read TGTGCCAGCAGCCTTAGCACAGATACGCAGTATTTT. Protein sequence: CASSLSTDTQYF.

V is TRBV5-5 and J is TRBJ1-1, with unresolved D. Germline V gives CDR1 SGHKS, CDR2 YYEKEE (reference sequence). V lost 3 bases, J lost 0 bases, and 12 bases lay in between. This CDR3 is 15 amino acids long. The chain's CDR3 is CASSSRQQVNTEAFF. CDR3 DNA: TGTGCCAGCAGCTCCCGACAACAAGTGAACACTGAAGCTTTCTTT.

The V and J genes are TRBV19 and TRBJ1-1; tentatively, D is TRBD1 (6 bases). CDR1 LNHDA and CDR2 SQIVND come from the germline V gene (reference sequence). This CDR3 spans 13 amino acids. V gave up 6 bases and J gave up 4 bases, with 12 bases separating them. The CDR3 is CASREDSGTEAFF. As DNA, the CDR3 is TGTGCCAGTAGGGAGGACAGTGGCACTGAAGCTTTCTTT.

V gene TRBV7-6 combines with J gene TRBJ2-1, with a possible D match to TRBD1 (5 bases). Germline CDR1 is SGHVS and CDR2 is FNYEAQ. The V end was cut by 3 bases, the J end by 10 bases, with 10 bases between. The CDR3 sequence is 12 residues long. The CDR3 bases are TGTGCCAGCAGCTTTATTCAGGGAGAGCAGTTCTTC. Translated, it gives CASSFIQGEQFF.

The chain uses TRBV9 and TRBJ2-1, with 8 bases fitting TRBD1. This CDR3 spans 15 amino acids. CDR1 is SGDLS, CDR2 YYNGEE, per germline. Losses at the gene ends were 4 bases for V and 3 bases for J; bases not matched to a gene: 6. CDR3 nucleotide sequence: TGTGCCAGCAGCCTGACAGGGGACCTCTACAATGAGCAGTTCTTC. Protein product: CASSLTGDLYNEQFF.

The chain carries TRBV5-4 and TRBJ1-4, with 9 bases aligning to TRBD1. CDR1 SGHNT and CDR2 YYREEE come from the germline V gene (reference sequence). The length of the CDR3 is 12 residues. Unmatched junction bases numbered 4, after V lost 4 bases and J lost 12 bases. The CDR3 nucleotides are TGTGCCAGCAGCGGAAACAGGGGGCAACTGTTTTTT. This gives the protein CASSGNRGQLFF.

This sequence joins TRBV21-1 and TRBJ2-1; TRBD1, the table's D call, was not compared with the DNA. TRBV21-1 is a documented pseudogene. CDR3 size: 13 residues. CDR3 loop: CASSKDRADEQFF. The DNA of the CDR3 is TGTGCCAGCAGCAAAGACAGGGCGGATGAGCAGTTCTTC.

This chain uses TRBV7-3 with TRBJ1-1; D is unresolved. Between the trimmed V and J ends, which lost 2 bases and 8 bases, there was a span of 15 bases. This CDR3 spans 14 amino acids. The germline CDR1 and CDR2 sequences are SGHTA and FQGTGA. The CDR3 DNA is TGTGCCAGCAGCTTACAGGCAGCCTCGACGGAAGCTTTCTTT. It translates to CASSLQAASTEAFF.

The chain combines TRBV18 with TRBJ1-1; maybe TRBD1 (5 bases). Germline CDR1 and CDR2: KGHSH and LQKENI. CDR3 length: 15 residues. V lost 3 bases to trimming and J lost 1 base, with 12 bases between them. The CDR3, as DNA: TGTGCCAGCTCACCCGGCAGGGTAGCGAACACTGAAGCTTTCTTT. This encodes CASSPGRVANTEAFF.

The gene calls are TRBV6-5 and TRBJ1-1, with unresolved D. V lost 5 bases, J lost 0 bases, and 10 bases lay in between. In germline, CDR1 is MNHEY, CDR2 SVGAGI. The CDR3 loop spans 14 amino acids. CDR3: CASSTLAMNTEAFF. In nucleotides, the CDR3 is TGTGCCAGCAGTACCCTTGCTATGAACACTGAAGCTTTCTTT.

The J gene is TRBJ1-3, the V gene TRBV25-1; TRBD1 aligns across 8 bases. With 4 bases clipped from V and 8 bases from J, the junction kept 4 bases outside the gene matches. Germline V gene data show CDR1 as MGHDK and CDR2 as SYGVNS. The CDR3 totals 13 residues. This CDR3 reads CASSVQGADTIYF. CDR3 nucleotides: TGTGCCAGCAGTGTCCAGGGGGCAGACACCATATATTTT.

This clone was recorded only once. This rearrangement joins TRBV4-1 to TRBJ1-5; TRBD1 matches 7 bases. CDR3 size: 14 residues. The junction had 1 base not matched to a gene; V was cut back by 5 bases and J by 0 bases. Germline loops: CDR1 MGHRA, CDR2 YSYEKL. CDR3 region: CASSWTGSNQPQHF. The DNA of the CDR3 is TGCGCCAGCAGCTGGACAGGTAGCAATCAGCCCCAGCATTTT.

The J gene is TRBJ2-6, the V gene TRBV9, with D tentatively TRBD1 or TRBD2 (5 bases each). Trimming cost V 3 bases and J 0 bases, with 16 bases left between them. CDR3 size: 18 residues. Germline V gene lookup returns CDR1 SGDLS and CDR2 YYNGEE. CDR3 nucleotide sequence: TGTGCCAGCAGCGCAGAATCGGGACGGAACTCTGGGGCCAACGTCCTGACTTTC. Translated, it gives CASSAESGRNSGANVLTF.

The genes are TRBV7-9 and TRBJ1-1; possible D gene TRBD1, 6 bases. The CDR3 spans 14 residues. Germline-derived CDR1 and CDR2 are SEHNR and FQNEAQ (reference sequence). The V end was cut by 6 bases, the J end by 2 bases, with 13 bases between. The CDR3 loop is CASSLGGLNTEAFF. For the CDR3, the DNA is TGTGCCAGCAGTTTGGGGGGGCTCAACACTGAAGCTTTCTTT. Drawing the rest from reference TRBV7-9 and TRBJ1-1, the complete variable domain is DTGVSQNPRHKITKRGQNVTFRCDPISEHNRLYWYRQTLGQGPEFLTYFQNEAQLEKSRLLSDRFSAERPKGSFSTLEIQRTEQGDSAMYLCASSLGGLNTEAFFGQGTRLTVV.

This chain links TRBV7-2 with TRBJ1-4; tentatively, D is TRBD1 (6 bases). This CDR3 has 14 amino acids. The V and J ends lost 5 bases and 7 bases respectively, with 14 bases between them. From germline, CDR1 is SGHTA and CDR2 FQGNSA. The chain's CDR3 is CASSDGRGVEKLFF. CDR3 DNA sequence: TGTGCCAGCAGCGACGGTAGGGGGGTTGAAAAACTGTTTTTT. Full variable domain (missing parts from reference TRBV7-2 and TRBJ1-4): GAGVSQSPSNKVTEKGKDVELRCDPISGHTALYWYRQSLGQGLEFLIYFQGNSAPDKSGLPSDRFSAERTGGSVSTLTIQRTQQEDSAVYLCASSDGRGVEKLFFGSGTQLSVL.

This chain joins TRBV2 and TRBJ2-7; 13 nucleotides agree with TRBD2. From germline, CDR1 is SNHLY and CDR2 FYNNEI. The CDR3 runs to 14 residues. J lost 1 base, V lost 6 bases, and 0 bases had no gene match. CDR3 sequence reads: CASRTSGGSYEQYF. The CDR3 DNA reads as TGTGCCAGCAGGACTAGCGGGGGGTCCTACGAGCAGTACTTC.

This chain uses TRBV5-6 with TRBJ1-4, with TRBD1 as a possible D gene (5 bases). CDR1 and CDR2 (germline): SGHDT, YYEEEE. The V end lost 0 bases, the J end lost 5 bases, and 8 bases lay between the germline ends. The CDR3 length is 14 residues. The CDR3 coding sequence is TGTGCCAGCAGCTTGGGACAGTACAATGAAAAACTGTTTTTT. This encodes CASSLGQYNEKLFF.

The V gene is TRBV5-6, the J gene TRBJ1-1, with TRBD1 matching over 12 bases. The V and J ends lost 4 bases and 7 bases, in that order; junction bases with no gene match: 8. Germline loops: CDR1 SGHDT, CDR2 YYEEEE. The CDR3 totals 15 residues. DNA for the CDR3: TGTGCCAGCAGCCCCGGGACAGGGGGCCACAGTGAAGCTTTCTTT. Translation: CASSPGTGGHSEAFF.